This T cell receptor beta chain came from a study of molecular identifiers for immune sequencing clone quantification. TCRdb processed the PCR reads anew with MiXCR; each CDR3 protein has one entry. In the table there are a few hundred thousand distinct CDR3 sequences, around 25% of which are singletons. This clonotype was picked up a small number of times. Germline V gene sequence: CDR1 MNHEY, CDR2 SVGAGI. There are 16 residues in the CDR3. V was clipped by 0 bases and J by 4 bases, with 12 bases between them. The receptor was isolated from a human donor in good health. Some libraries in this study had Jurkat cell RNA spiked in. The chain combines TRBV6-5 with TRBJ1-4; D unclear. The sample comprised naive CD8+ T cells from blood, with Jurkat cell RNA spiked in. Subset described: FACS-sorted CD8+CD4-CCR7+CD45RA+ naive T cells. The CDR3 DNA follows: TGTGCCAGCAGTTACTCGATCCAGAGAATTAATGAAAAACTGTTTTTT. This translates into CASSYSIQRINEKLFF.